Here is one T cell receptor beta chain with its context. Its target is not known. PCR primers comprised 60 Vbeta and 13 Jbeta primers. Generated by immunoSEQ multiplex PCR, the TCRdb table keeps only in-frame clones and is missing some. The sample table includes roughly 120,000 clones. The CDR3 loop spans 13 amino acids. The V gene lost 6 bases and the J gene lost 8 bases, with 19 bases spanning the gap. Germline V gene data show CDR1 as SQVTM and CDR2 as ANQGSEA. These data belong to a study of cytomegalovirus exposure and HLA in healthy donors. Whole-study findings and limits: V segments that were indistinguishable, TRBV6-2 and TRBV6-3 among them, were omitted from analysis. Researchers catalogued over 150 TCR beta chains as cytomegalovirus-associated.

V usage is TRBV29-1 and J usage is TRBJ1-2; tentatively, D is TRBD1 (5 bases). The sample consisted of PBMCs. This TCR came from a young man in good health and CMV-seronegative. The CDR3 region has the DNA TGCAGCGTATTGGGAGGGACGGCTATGGGCTACACCTTC. Translating gives CSVLGGTAMGYTF.